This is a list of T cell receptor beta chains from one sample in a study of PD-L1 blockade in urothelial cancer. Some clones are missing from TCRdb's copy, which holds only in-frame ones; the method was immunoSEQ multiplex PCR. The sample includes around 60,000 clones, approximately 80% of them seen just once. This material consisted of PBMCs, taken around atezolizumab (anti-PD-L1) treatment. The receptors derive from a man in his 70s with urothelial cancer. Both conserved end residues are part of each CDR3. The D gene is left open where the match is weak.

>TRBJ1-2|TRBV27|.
CASSPQPTAPSLLGYTF
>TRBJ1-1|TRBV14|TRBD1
CASSWRTGNMNTEAFF
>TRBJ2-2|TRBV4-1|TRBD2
CASSQDSGRAVGELFF
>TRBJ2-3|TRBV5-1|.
CASSLEGGTPTGSTDTQYF
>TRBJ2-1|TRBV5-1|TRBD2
CASKPMGLAGGSSYNEQFF
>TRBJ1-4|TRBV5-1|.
CASSLGGNEKLFF
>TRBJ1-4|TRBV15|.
CATTKRTATNEKLFF
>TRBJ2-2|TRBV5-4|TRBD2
CASSSGLALNTGELFF
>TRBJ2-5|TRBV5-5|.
CASSLGREGLAETQYF
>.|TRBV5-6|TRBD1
CASSLAGQEPSYEQYF
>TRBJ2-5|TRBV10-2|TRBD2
CASSESSTSGPGETQYF
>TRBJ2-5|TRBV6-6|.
CASSPDSQETQYF
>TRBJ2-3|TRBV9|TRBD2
CASSVEGLAFLVNTQYF
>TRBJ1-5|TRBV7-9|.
CASSLGQNNQPQHF
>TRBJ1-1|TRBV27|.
CASSRNEGTEAFF
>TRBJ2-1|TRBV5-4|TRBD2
CASSLGRTTSVEQFF
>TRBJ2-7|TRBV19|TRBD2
CASSRSSGTRSSYEQYF
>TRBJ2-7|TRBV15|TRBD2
CATSRGLAYSEQYF
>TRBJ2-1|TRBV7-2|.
CASSLSRDNYNEQFF
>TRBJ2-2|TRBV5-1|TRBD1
CASSPLPGQGTGELFF
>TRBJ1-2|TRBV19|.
CASSKFLDQGNYGYTF
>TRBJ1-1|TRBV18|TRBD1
CASSPPYRGTEAFF
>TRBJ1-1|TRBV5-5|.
CASSLDQGYTEAFF
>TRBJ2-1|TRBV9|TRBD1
CASSTGVPLYNEQFF
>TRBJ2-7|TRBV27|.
CASSLQGSSHEQYF
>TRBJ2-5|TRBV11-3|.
CASSPPPDSEETQYF
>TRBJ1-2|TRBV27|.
CASSLSGSRGYTF
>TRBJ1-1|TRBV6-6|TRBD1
CASSYRGRNAEAFF
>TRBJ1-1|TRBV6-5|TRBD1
CASSQNRGIAFF
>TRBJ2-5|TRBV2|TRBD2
CASSATSGRGETQYF
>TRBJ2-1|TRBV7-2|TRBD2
CASSLTRTSGIYNEQFF
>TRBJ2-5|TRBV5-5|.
CASSLGPDKAGETQYF
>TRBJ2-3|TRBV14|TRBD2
CASSQGLAGGNTQYF
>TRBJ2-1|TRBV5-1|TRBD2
CASSFLSSGSPGNEQFF
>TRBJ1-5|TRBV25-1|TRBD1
CASRGTGDNQPQHF
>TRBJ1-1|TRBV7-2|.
CASSLGGQGKGEAFF
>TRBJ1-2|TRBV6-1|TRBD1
CASSPGQAEYGYTF
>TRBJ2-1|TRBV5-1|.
CASSAGWDVQFF
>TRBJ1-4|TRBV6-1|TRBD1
CASRNDRDREKLFF
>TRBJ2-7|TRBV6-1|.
CASSAIRGLETYEQYF
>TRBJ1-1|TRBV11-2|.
CASSFFAGVGATEAFF
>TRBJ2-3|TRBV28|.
CASSLIPGSGTDTQYF
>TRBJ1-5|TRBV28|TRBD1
CASSTWDRGNSRPQHF
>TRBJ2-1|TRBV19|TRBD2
CASNGRTYNEQFF
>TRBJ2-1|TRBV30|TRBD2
CAWTGGRKYNEQFF
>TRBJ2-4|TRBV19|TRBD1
CASSGTSGQGQYF
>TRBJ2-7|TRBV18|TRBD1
CASSRDRVSEQYF
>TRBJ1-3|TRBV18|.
CASSPPTSSGNTIYF
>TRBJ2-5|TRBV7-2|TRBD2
CASSSGLAGAQETQYF
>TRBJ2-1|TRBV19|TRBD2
CASKGTSGTRVYNEQFF
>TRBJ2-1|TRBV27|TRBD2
CASSIRRGSGRAGTRDEQFF